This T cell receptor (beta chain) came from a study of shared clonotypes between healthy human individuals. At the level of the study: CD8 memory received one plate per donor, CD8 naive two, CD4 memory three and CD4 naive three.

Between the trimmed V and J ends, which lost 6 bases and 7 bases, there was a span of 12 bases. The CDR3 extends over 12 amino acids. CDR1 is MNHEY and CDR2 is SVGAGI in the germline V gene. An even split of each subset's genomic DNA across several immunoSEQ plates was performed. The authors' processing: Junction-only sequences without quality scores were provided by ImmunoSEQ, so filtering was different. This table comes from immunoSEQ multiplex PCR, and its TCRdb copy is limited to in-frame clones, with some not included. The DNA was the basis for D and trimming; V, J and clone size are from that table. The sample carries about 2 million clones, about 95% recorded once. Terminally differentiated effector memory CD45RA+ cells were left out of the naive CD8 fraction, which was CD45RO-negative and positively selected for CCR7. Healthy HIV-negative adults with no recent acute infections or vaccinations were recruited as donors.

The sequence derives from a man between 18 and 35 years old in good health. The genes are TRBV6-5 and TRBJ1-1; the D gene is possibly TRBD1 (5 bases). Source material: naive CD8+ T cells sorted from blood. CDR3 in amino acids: CASRHSGFEAFF. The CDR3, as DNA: TGTGCCAGCAGACATTCAGGGTTTGAAGCTTTCTTT.